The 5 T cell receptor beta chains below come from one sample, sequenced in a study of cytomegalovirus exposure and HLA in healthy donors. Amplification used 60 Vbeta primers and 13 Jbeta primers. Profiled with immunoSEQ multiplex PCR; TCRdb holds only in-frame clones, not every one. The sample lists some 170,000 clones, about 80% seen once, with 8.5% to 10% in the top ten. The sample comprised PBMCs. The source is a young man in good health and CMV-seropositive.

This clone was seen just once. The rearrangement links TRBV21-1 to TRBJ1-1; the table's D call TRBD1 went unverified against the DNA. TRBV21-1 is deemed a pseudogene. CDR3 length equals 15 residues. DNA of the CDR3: TGTGCCAGCAGCAAAGCGGCAGGGGTGAACACTGAAGCTTTCTTT. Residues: CASSKAAGVNTEAFF.

The CDR3 is CSVLEGAQTTEAFF. CDR3 bases: TGCAGCGTTTTAGAGGGGGCGCAGACCACTGAAGCTTTCTTT. The chain employs TRBV29-1 and TRBJ1-1, with TRBD1 matching over 7 bases. Germline CDR1 reads SQVTM; CDR2 reads ANQGSEA. The CDR3 totals 14 residues. V trimming: 5 bases; J trimming: 4 bases; junction bases outside the gene matches: 10.

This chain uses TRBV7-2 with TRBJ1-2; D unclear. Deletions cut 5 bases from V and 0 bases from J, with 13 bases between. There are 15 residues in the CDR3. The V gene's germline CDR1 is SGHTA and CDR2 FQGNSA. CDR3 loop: CASSTAGYANYGYTF. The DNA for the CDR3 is TGTGCCAGCAGCACCGCAGGTTACGCTAACTATGGCTACACCTTC.

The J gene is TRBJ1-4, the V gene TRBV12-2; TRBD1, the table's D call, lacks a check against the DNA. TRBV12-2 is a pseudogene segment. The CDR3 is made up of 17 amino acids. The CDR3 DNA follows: TGTGCAAGTCGCTTCATAAAGAGACAGGTTTTGGATGAAAAACTGTTTTTT. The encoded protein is CASRFIKRQVLDEKLFF.

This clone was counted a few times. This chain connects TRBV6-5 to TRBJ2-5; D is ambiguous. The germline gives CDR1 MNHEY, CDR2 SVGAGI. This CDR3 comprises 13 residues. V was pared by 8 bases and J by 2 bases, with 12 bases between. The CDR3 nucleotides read TGTGCCAGCCGTAAGCAACTTCAAGAGACCCAGTACTTC. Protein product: CASRKQLQETQYF.